A single TCR beta chain is shown here with its context. Its target is not known. All patients reached thyroid surgery having received no treatment beforehand. The junction had 15 bases not matched to a gene; V was cut back by 0 bases and J by 9 bases. This CDR3 region has 18 residues. This record belongs to a study of metastatic and nonmetastatic thyroid tumors. Study-level findings and limits: Compared with benign nodules, malignant thyroid tumors were reported to have significantly higher TCR beta diversity in both blood and tumor.

Through MiXCR, TCRdb re-clonotyped the PCR reads. The table lists fewer than 100,000 clones, more than 12% of them singletons. V usage is TRBV12-3 or TRBV12-4 and J usage is TRBJ2-1; 9 nucleotides match TRBD2. This TCR derives from a female donor with papillary thyroid cancer or a benign thyroid nodule (not recorded which). Some clones in this sample may be carry-over from other donors' samples. The specimen sequenced was blood. The CDR3 region is CASSLALGTSGPRGEQFF. The CDR3, as DNA: TGTGCCAGCAGTTTAGCGCTCGGTACTAGCGGGCCCCGGGGTGAGCAGTTCTTC.